One sample yielded the 13 T cell receptor beta chains listed below, sequenced in a study of regulatory T cells in long-lasting Graves disease. The time point denotes: persistent/refractory GD, antithyroid drugs over 5 years with positive TRAb. The TCR library used RNA extracted from PBMCs. iRepertoire HTBI primers and Arm-PCR of CDR3 regions built TCR beta libraries. MiXCR, run by TCRdb on the multiplex PCR reads, gives a single entry per CDR3 protein. Of about 470,000 distinct CDR3 sequences detected, around 21% appear once; the ten largest clones hold under 9%. The sample was peripheral blood mononuclear cells (PBMCs), taken when the disease was refractory, from a patient treated with antithyroid drugs. The receptors come from a female donor with Graves disease.

This sequence joins TRBV6-1 and TRBJ1-1; D ambiguous. CDR1 and CDR2 from the germline V gene are MNHNS and SASEGT. V was cut by 0 bases and J by 10 bases, with 9 bases left in between. The CDR3 is made up of 12 amino acids. In DNA, the CDR3 is TGTGCCAGCAGTGAAGCGGGAACCGGAGCTTTCTTT. Its protein product is CASSEAGTGAFF.

This clonotype has more than one count but fewer than ten. The chain employs TRBV6-1 and TRBJ2-7; TRBD2 matches at 11 bases. CDR3 size: 15 residues. The germline gives CDR1 MNHNS, CDR2 SASEGT. The junction had 7 bases not matched to a gene; V was cut back by 5 bases and J by 4 bases. Written as DNA, the CDR3 is TGTGCCAGCAGTACGCCACTAGCGGGAGAGTACGAGCAGTACTTC. Protein sequence: CASSTPLAGEYEQYF.

This clonotype was counted ten times or more. CDR3 DNA: TGTGCCAGCAGGACAGGGAATCAAGAGACCCAGTACTTC. Translated: CASRTGNQETQYF. This sequence joins TRBV28 and TRBJ2-5; 7 nucleotides align to TRBD1. The germline gives CDR1 MDHEN, CDR2 SYDVKM. The CDR3 consists of 13 residues. Unmatched junction bases numbered 3, after V lost 6 bases and J lost 2 bases. Full variable domain (missing parts from reference TRBV28 and TRBJ2-5): DVKVTQSSRYLVKRTGEKVFLECVQDMDHENMFWYRQDPGLGLRLIYFSYDVKMKEKGDIPEGYSVSREKKERFSLILESASTNQTSMYLCASRTGNQETQYFGPGTRLLVL.

The V gene is TRBV28, the J gene TRBJ2-1; 11 bases align to TRBD1. Per germline, CDR1 MDHEN and CDR2 SYDVKM. Trimming cost V 8 bases and J 6 bases; bases outside gene matches: 3. The CDR3 is made up of 13 amino acids. The chain's CDR3 is CASAGTGGNEQFF. Written as DNA, the CDR3 is TGTGCCAGCGCCGGGACAGGGGGCAATGAGCAGTTCTTC. The full variable domain, its missing parts supplied by reference TRBV28 and TRBJ2-1, is DVKVTQSSRYLVKRTGEKVFLECVQDMDHENMFWYRQDPGLGLRLIYFSYDVKMKEKGDIPEGYSVSREKKERFSLILESASTNQTSMYLCASAGTGGNEQFFGPGTRLTVL.

This clonotype was counted a few times. The gene calls are TRBV6-2 or TRBV6-3 and TRBJ2-7, with a tentative D call TRBD2 (6 bases). The V end lost 6 bases, the J end lost 3 bases, and 21 bases lay between the germline ends. Germline CDR1 is MNHEY and CDR2 is SVGEGT. There are 16 residues in the CDR3. CDR3 residues: CASSHSLGRENYEQYF. CDR3 DNA: TGTGCCAGCAGCCACTCCTTGGGCCGGGAGAACTACGAGCAGTACTTC.

This clonotype came up many times. The chain uses TRBV9 and TRBJ1-2; tentatively, D is TRBD1 (5 bases). The length of the CDR3 is 15 residues. Germline values: CDR1 SGDLS, CDR2 YYNGEE. The V and J ends lost 0 bases and 3 bases respectively, with 12 bases between them. As DNA, the CDR3 is TGTGCCAGCAGCGTAGGAGGGGCCGATTACTATGGCTACACCTTC. It is translated as CASSVGGADYYGYTF.

This chain links TRBV7-3 with TRBJ2-7; 7 positions match TRBD2. Germline trimming cut 6 bases from V and 3 bases from J; bases unmatched to any gene: 5. Germline loops: CDR1 SGHTA, CDR2 FQGTGA. This CDR3 has 13 amino acids. The CDR3 nucleotides read TGTGCCAGCAGTGGGGGGGAGGGCTACGAGCAGTACTTC. The encoded protein is CASSGGEGYEQYF.

This clonotype has only a few counts. The gene calls are TRBV9 and TRBJ2-5; 7 bases are shared with TRBD1. Losses at the gene ends were 4 bases for V and 4 bases for J; bases not matched to a gene: 7. The germline V gene encodes CDR1 SGDLS and CDR2 YYNGEE. This CDR3 comprises 14 residues. CDR3 region: CASSPRTGSETQYF. The CDR3 nucleotides are TGTGCCAGCAGCCCCCGGACAGGCTCAGAGACCCAGTACTTC.

The chain links TRBV3-1 to TRBJ2-3, with 11 positions matching TRBD2. Germline V gene sequence: CDR1 LGHDT, CDR2 YNNKEL (reference sequence). CDR3 length: 17 residues. Germline trimming cut 5 bases from V and 3 bases from J; bases unmatched to any gene: 10. The CDR3 bases are TGTGCCAGCAGCGGGACTAGCGGAGTCCATCGAACAGATACGCAGTATTTT. Its protein product is CASSGTSGVHRTDTQYF.

This clonotype was counted many times. This rearrangement joins TRBV5-5 to TRBJ2-3, with TRBD2 matching over 11 bases. The CDR3 length is 17 residues. V lost 4 bases, J lost 2 bases, and 9 bases stayed unmatched. Germline V lookup: CDR1 SGHKS, CDR2 YYEKEE (reference sequence). The CDR3 sequence is CASSAGTSGEITDTQYF. The CDR3 DNA reads as TGTGCCAGCAGCGCCGGGACTAGCGGAGAGATCACAGATACGCAGTATTTT.

With regard to this clonotype: One base away lies a much larger clone, so this may be a sequencing read error. The gene calls are TRBV2 and TRBJ2-7, with 7 bases aligning to TRBD1. This CDR3 spans 14 amino acids. Trimming took 10 bases from V and 6 from J; bases not matched to a gene: 15. CDR1 is SNHLY, CDR2 FYNNEI, per germline. Here the CDR3 DNA reads TGTGCCACTCCCGGGACAGATGCCCCTGTCGAGCAGTACTTC. Amino acid sequence: CATPGTDAPVEQYF.

This clonotype was seen at least ten times. The chain is built from TRBV10-3 and TRBJ1-2; tentative D call: TRBD1 (5 bases). The CDR3 contains 14 residues. The germline V gene encodes CDR1 ENHRY and CDR2 SYGVKD. V lost 4 bases and J lost 3, with 12 bases in between. CDR3 nucleotide sequence: TGTGCCATCAGTGCTGACAGAGACTACTATGGCTACACCTTC. Its translation: CAISADRDYYGYTF.

This clonotype was recorded many times. V gene TRBV28 combines with J gene TRBJ2-7; 8 positions agree with TRBD1. The CDR3 totals 13 residues. Trimming removed 9 bases from V and 6 bases from J; junction bases left unmatched: 10. The V gene's germline CDR1 is MDHEN and CDR2 SYDVKM. CDR3 bases: TGTGCCAGTGCCGGGACAGGTGGGAGCGAGCAGTACTTC. It is translated as CASAGTGGSEQYF.